The sequence of this TCR beta chain was determined in a study of beta chain features in type 1 diabetes. Across the study: The patient and healthy donor groups were comparable for age, gender and cell yields.

This CDR3 contains 12 residues. The germline CDR1 and CDR2 sequences are SNHLY and FYNNEI. Between the trimmed V and J ends, which lost 6 bases and 2 bases, there was a span of 6 bases. Every bit of the isolated RNA underwent reverse transcription, so sequencing read expressed TCRB transcripts. Profiled with immunoSEQ multiplex PCR; TCRdb holds only in-frame clones, not every one. Of fewer than 250,000 clones detected, around 68% appear once; the ten largest clones hold approximately 0.05%. About this clone: Its antigen remains unknown.

The purity of all sorted populations exceeded 95%. Findings of the study overall: cDNA sequencing could over-represent cells with high TCR expression. There was a moderate but significant shortening of TCRB CDR3s in all four CD4+ subsets of Type 1 diabetes patients.

This chain links TRBV2 with TRBJ2-3; D remains unclear. This sequence was found in a man aged 25 to 45 in good health. Sequences were obtained from naive CD4+ T cells from blood. The DNA for the CDR3 is TGTGCCAGCAGGGGGATCACAGATACGCAGTATTTT. Its protein product is CASRGITDTQYF.